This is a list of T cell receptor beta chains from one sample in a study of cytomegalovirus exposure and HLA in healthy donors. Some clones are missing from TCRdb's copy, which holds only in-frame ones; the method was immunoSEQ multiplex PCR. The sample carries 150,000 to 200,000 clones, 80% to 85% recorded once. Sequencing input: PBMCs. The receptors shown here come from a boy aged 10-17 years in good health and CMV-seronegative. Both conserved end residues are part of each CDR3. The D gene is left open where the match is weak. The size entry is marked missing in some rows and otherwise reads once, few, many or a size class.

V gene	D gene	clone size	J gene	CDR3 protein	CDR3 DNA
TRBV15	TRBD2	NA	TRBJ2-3	CATSRDIAGGSTDTQYF	TGTGCCACCAGCAGAGATATCGCGGGGGGGTCTACAGATACGCAGTATTTT
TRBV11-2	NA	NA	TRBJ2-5	CASSPRLGSETQYF	TGTGCCAGCAGCCCCAGACTAGGATCAGAGACCCAGTACTTC
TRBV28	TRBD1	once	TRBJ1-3	CASRPQGASGNTIYF	TGTGCCAGCAGGCCACAGGGGGCCTCTGGAAACACCATATATTTT
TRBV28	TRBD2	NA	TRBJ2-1	CASSPTTGTKGFF	TGTGCCAGCAGTCCAACAACCGGGACTAAGGGGTTCTTC
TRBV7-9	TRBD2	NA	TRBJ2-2	CASSPRGAGELFF	TGTGCCAGCAGCCCGCGGGGGGCCGGGGAGCTGTTTTTT
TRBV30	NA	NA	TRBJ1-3	CAWKGGPGNTIYF	TGTGCCTGGAAGGGGGGGCCTGGAAACACCATATATTTT
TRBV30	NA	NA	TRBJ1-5	CAWSPQSNQPQHF	TGTGCCTGGAGTCCACAAAGTAATCAGCCCCAGCATTTT
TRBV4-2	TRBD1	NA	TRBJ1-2	CASSQETGGANYGYTF	TGTGCCAGCAGCCAAGAGACAGGGGGCGCGAACTATGGCTACACCTTC
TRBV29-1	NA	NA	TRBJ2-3	CSVEFRGTSSTDTQYF	TGCAGCGTTGAATTTCGCGGGACCTCAAGCACAGATACGCAGTATTTT
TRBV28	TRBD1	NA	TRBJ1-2	CASRRQGEAGYTF	TGTGCCAGCAGGCGACAGGGGGAAGCGGGCTACACCTTC
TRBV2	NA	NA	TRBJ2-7	CASRAAGLGYEQYF	TGTGCCAGCAGGGCGGCGGGACTCGGCTACGAGCAGTACTTC
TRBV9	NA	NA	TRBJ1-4	CASSEGATNEKLFF	TGTGCCAGCAGCGAGGGGGCAACTAATGAAAAACTGTTTTTT
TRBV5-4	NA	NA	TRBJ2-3	CASSPPRGDTQYF	TGTGCCAGCAGCCCCCCCAGGGGAGATACGCAGTATTTT
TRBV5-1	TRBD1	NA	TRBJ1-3	CASSLVSGTGSGNTIYF	TGCGCCAGCAGCCTCGTATCCGGGACAGGCTCTGGAAACACCATATATTTT
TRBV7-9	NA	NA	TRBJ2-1	CASTFQMAGVNEQFF	TGTGCCAGCACCTTCCAGATGGCAGGGGTTAATGAGCAGTTCTTC
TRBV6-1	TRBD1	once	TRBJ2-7	CASSGTGTVLYEQYF	TGTGCCAGCAGTGGGACGGGGACAGTCCTTTACGAGCAGTACTTC
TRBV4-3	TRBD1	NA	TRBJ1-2	CASSQDMGQKSGYTF	TGCGCCAGCAGCCAAGACATGGGACAGAAAAGTGGCTACACCTTC
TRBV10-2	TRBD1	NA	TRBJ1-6	CASRATPGQGSPLHF	TGCGCCAGCAGGGCTACCCCGGGACAGGGTTCACCCCTCCACTTT
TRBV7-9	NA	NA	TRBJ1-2	CASSLEEFGYTF	TGTGCCAGCAGCTTAGAGGAGTTTGGCTACACCTTC
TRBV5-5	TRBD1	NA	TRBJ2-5	CASRARGQSQETQYF	TGTGCCAGCAGGGCCCGGGGACAGTCTCAAGAGACCCAGTACTTC
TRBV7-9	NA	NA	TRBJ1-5	CASSSARGGIQPQHF	TGTGCCAGCAGCTCCGCGAGAGGGGGTATTCAGCCCCAGCATTTT
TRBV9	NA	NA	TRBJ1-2	CASSARANYGYTF	TGTGCCAGCAGCGCGAGAGCTAACTATGGCTACACCTTC
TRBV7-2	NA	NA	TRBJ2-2	CARRQGGELFF	TGTGCCAGGAGGCAGGGCGGGGAGCTGTTTTTT
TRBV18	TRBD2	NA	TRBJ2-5	CASFLSRTSGVQALETQYF	TGTGCCAGCTTCCTCTCACGGACTAGCGGGGTCCAAGCGCTGGAGACCCAGTACTTC
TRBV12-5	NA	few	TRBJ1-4	CASGFTPLRTNEKLFF	TGTGCTAGTGGTTTTACCCCACTAAGAACTAATGAAAAACTGTTTTTT
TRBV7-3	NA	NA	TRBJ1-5	CASSPTGGNQPQHF	TGTGCCAGCAGCCCGACCGGGGGCAATCAGCCCCAGCATTTT
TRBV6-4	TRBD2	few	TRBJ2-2	CASRLAGDTGELFF	TGTGCCAGCAGACTAGCGGGAGACACCGGGGAGCTGTTTTTT
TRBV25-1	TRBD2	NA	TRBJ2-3	CASSEWTSGSTDTQYF	TGTGCCAGCAGTGAATGGACTAGCGGAAGCACAGATACGCAGTATTTT
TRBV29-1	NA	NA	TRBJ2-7	CSVEVRSYEQYF	TGCAGCGTTGAGGTCCGGTCCTACGAGCAGTACTTC
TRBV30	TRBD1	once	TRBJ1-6	CAWRGQVFYNSPLHF	TGTGCCTGGAGGGGACAGGTTTTCTATAATTCACCCCTCCACTTT
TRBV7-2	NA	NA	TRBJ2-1	CASSPDLLATYNEQFF	TGTGCCAGCAGCCCCGACTTGCTAGCCACTTACAATGAGCAGTTCTTC
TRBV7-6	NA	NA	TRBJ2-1	CASSTSNEQFF	TGTGCCAGCAGCACGAGCAATGAGCAGTTCTTC
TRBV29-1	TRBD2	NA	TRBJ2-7	CSVYGGGPTEGQYF	TGCAGCGTTTACGGGGGAGGGCCGACCGAGGGGCAGTACTTC
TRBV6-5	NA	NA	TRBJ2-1	CASRHAADEQFF	TGTGCCAGCAGGCACGCGGCGGATGAGCAGTTCTTC
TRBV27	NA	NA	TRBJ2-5	CASSFRGTFQETQYF	TGTGCCAGCAGTTTTCGGGGAACATTCCAAGAGACCCAGTACTTC
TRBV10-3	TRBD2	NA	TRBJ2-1	CAIGTSGRNEQFF	TGTGCCATAGGGACTAGCGGGAGAAATGAGCAGTTCTTC
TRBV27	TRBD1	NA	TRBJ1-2	CASSSRDRGAFYYGYTF	TGTGCCAGCAGTAGCCGGGACAGGGGGGCATTTTACTATGGCTACACCTTC